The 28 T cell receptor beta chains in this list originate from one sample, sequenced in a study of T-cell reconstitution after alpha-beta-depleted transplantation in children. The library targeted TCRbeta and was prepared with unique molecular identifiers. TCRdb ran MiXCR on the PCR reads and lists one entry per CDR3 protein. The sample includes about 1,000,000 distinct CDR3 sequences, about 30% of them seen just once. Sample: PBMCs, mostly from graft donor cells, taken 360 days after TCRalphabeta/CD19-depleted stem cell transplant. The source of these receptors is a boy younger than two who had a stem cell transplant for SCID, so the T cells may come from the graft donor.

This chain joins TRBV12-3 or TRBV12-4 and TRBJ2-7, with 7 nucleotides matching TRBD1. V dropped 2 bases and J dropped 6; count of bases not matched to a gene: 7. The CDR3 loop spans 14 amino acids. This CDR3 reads CASSLTGARSEQYF. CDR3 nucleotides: TGTGCCAGCAGTTTAACAGGGGCAAGGAGCGAGCAGTACTTC.

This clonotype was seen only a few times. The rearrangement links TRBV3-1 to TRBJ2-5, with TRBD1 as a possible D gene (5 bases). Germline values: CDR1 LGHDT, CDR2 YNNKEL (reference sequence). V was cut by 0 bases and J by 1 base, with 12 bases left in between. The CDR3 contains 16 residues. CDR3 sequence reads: CASSQEGDSSQETQYF. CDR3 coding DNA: TGTGCCAGCAGCCAAGAAGGCGACAGCAGCCAAGAGACCCAGTACTTC.

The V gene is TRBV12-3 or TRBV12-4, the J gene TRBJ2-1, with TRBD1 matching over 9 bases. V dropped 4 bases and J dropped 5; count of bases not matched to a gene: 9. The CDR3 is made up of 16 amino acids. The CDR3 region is CASSSTVRTGDNEQFF. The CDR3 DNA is TGTGCCAGCAGTTCAACTGTTCGGACAGGGGACAATGAGCAGTTCTTC.

The CDR3 here is CSARLAATNEQFF. The CDR3 DNA reads TGCAGTGCTAGACTAGCGGCGACGAATGAGCAGTTCTTC. This chain joins TRBV20-1 and TRBJ2-1; 7 nucleotides line up with TRBD2. This CDR3 is built from 13 residues. Trimming cost V 2 bases and J 7 bases; bases outside gene matches: 5. Germline V gene sequence: CDR1 DFQATT, CDR2 SNEGSKA (reference sequence).

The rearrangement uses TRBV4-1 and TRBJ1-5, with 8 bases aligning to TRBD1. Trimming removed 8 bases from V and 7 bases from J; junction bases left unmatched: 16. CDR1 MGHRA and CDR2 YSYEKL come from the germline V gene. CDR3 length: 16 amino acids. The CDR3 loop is CASGSLGTGGQQPQHF. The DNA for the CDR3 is TGCGCCAGCGGGAGTCTAGGGACAGGCGGACAGCAGCCCCAGCATTTT.

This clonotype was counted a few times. The CDR3 loop reads CASSPSQGARTDTQYF. CDR3 DNA sequence: TGTGCCAGCAGCCCCTCTCAGGGGGCTAGGACAGATACGCAGTATTTT. The chain links TRBV7-6 to TRBJ2-3; 8 bases match TRBD1. Germline V gene data show CDR1 as SGHVS and CDR2 as FNYEAQ. The CDR3 runs to 16 residues. The ends lost 5 bases at V and 3 bases at J; junction bases unmatched: 10.

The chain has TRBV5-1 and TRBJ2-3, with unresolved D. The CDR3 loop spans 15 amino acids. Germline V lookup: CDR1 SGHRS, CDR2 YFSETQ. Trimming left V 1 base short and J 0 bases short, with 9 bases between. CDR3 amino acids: CASSLSVTSTDTQYF. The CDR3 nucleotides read TGCGCCAGCAGCTTGAGCGTTACTAGCACAGATACGCAGTATTTT.

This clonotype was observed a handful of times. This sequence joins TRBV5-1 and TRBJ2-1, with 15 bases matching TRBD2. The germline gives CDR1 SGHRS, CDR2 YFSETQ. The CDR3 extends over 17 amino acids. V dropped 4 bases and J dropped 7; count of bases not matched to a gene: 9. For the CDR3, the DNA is TGCGCCAGCAGCACCCGGACTAGCGGGGGGGCCGGGAATGAGCAGTTCTTC. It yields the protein CASSTRTSGGAGNEQFF.

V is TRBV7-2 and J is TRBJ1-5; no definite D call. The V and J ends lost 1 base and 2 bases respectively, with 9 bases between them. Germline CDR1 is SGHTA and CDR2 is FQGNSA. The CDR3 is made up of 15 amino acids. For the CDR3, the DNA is TGTGCCAGCAGCTTAGAAAGGGCGGGCAATCAGCCCCAGCATTTT. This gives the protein CASSLERAGNQPQHF.

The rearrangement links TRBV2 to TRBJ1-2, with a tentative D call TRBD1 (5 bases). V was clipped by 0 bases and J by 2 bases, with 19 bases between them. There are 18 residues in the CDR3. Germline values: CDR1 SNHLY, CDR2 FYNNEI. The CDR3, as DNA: TGTGCCAGCAGTGAAGCCCGAGGGGAGGGAACCCTAAACTATGGCTACACCTTC. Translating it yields CASSEARGEGTLNYGYTF. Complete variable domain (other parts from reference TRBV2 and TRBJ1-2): EPEVTQTPSHQVTQMGQEVILRCVPISNHLYFYWYRQILGQKVEFLVSFYNNEISEKSEIFDDQFSVERPDGSNFTLKIRSTKLEDSAMYFCASSEARGEGTLNYGYTFGSGTRLTVV.

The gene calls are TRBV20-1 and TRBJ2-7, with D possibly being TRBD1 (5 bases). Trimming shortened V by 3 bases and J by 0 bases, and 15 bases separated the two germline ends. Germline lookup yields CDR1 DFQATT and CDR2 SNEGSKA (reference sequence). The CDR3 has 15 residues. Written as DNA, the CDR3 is TGCAGTGCTAGCCTTCCGCAGGGAAGCTCCTACGAGCAGTACTTC. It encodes CSASLPQGSSYEQYF.

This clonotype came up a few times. The CDR3 region has the DNA TGTGCCATCAGTGAGCCTACAGGGAGGCTCTATGGCTACACCTTC. Protein product: CAISEPTGRLYGYTF. The rearrangement uses TRBV10-3 and TRBJ1-2, with D tentatively TRBD1 (6 bases). The germline V and J ends were trimmed by 2 bases and 4 bases, with 14 bases remaining between them. The CDR3 has 15 residues. The germline gives CDR1 ENHRY, CDR2 SYGVKD.

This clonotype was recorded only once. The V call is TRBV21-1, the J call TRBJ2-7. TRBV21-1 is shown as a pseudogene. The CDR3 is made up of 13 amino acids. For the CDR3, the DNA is TGTGCCAGCAGCGGGGGGAACGCCCACGAGCAGTACTTC. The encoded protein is CASSGGNAHEQYF.

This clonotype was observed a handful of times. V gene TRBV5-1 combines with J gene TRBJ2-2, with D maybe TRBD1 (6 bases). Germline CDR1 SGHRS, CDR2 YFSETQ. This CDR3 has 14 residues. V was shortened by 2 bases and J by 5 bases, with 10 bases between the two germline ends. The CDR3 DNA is TGCGCCAGCAGCTTCCGTCAGGGGACCGGGGAGCTGTTTTTT. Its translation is CASSFRQGTGELFF.

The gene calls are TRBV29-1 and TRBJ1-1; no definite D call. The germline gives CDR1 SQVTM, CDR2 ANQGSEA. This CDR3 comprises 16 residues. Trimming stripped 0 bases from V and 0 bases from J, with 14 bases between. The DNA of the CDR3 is TGCAGCGTTGAAGATCCCAGGAGCCGCTTGAACACTGAAGCTTTCTTT. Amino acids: CSVEDPRSRLNTEAFF.

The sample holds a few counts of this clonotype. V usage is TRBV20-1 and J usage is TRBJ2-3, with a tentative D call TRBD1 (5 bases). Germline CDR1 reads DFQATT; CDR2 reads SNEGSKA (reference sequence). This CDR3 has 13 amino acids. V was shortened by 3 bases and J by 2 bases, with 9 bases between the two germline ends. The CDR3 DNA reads TGCAGTGCTAGGGACATTCTCACAGATACGCAGTATTTT. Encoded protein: CSARDILTDTQYF.

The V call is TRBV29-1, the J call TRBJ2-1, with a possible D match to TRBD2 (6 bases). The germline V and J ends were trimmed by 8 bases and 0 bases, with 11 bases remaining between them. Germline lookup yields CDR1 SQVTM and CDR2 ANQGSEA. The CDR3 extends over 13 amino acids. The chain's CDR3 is CSSTSNSYNEQFF. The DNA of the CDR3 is TGCAGCAGTACTAGCAACTCCTACAATGAGCAGTTCTTC.

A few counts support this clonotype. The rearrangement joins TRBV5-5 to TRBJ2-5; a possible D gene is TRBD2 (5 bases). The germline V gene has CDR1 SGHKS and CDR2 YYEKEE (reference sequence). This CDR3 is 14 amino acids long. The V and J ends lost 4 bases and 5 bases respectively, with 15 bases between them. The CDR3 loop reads CASSRPGIWETQYF. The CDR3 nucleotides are TGTGCCAGCAGCCGGCCGGGGATCTGGGAGACCCAGTACTTC.

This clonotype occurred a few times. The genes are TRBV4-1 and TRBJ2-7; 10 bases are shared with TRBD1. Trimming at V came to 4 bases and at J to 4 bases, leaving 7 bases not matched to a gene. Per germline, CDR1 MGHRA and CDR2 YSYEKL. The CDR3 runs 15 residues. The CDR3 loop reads CASSPGQGPLYEQYF. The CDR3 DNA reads TGCGCCAGCAGCCCGGGACAGGGGCCCTTGTACGAGCAGTACTTC.

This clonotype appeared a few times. This CDR3 is CAISEGRVGTDTQYF. The CDR3 DNA reads TGTGCCATCAGTGAGGGGAGGGTAGGCACAGATACGCAGTATTTT. The chain uses TRBV10-3 and TRBJ2-3; 7 nucleotides line up with TRBD2. The J segment lost 1 base and the V segment lost 2 bases, leaving 3 bases of the junction unmatched. CDR1 and CDR2 from the germline V gene are ENHRY and SYGVKD. The CDR3 is 15 amino acids.

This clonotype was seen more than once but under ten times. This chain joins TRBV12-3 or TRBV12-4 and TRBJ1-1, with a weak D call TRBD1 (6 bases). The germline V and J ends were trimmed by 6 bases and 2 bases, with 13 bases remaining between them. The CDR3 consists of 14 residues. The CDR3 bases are TGTGCCAGCAGACCAGCCGGGACAAACACTGAAGCTTTCTTT. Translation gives CASRPAGTNTEAFF.

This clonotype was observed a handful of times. The CDR3 is CASSFDRENYGYTF. For the CDR3, the DNA is TGTGCCAGCAGCTTCGACAGGGAGAACTATGGCTACACCTTC. The chain carries TRBV7-2 and TRBJ1-2; TRBD1 aligns across 7 bases. Looked up from germline, CDR1 is SGHTA and CDR2 is FQGNSA. CDR3 length equals 14 residues. J was trimmed by 2 bases and V by 3 bases; bases with no gene match: 3.

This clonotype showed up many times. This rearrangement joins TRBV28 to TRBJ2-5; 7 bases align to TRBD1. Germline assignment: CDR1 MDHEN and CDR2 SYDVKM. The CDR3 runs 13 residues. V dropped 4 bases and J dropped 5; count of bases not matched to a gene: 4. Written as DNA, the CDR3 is TGTGCCAGCAGTTATTCGACAGGGGAGACCCAGTACTTC. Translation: CASSYSTGETQYF.

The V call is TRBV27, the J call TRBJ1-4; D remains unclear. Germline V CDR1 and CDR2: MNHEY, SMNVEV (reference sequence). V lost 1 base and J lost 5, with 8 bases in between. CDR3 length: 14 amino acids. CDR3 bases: TGTGCCAGCAGTTTATACCGGTCAAATGAAAAACTGTTTTTT. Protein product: CASSLYRSNEKLFF.

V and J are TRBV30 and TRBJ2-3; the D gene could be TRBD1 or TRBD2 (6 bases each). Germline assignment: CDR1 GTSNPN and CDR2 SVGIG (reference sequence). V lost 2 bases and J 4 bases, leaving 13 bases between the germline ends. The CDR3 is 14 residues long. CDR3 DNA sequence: TGTGCCTGGAGTATGGACCGGGGGCCAGATACGCAGTATTTT. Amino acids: CAWSMDRGPDTQYF.

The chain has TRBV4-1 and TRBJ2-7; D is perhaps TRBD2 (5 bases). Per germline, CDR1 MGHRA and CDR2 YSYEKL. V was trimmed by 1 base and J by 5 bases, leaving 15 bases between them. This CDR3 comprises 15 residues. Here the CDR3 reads CASSQGVEGLNEQYF. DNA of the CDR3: TGCGCCAGCAGCCAAGGAGTAGAGGGCCTCAACGAGCAGTACTTC.

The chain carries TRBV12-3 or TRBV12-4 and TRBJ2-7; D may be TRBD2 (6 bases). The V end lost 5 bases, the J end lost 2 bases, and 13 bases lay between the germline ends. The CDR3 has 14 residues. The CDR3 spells CASSARGGTYEQYF. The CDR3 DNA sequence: TGTGCCAGCAGTGCGCGGGGCGGAACCTACGAGCAGTACTTC.

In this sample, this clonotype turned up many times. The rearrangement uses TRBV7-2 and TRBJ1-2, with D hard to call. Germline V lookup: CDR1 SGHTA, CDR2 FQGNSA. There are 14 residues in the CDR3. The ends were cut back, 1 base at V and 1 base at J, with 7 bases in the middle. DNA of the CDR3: TGTGCCAGCAGCTTAGACCGAGTTAACTATGGCTACACCTTC. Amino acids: CASSLDRVNYGYTF.